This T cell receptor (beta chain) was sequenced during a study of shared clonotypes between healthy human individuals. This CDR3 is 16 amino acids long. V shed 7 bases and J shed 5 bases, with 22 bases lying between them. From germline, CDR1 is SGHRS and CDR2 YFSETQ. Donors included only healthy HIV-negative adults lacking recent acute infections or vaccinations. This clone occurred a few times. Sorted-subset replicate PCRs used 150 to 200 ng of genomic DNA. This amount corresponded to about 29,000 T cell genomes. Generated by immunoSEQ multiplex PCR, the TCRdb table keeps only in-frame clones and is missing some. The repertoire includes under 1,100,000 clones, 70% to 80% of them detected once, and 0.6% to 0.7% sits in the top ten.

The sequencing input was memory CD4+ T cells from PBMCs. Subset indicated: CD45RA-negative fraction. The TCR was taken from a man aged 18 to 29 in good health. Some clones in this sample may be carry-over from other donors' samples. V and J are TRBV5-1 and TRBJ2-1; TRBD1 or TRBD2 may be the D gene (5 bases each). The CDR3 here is CASSLSGTLGHNEQFF. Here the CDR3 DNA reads TGCGCCAGCTCTCTTTCCGGGACCCTAGGCCACAATGAGCAGTTCTTC.